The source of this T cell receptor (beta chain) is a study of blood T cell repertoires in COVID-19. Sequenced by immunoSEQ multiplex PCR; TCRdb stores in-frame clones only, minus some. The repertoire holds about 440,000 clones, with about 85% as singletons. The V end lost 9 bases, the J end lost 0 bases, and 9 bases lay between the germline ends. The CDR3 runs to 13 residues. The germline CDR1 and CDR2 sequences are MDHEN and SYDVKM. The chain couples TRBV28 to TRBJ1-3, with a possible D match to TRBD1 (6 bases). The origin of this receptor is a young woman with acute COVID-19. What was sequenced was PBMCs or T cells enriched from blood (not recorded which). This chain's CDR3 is CASRTASGNTIYF. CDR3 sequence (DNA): TGTGCCAGTAGGACAGCCTCTGGAAACACCATATATTTT.